The 25 T cell receptor beta chains below were found in one sample sequenced in a study of T cell responses to AZD1222 COVID-19 vaccine. TCRdb's table, derived via immunoSEQ multiplex PCR, lists solely in-frame clones and lacks some. The table shows 100,000 to 150,000 clones, with around 83% occurring only once. The specimen was peripheral blood, collected 28 days after the second AZD1222 dose. The receptors were gathered from an adult who received the AZD1222 COVID-19 vaccine.

The chain uses TRBV15 and TRBJ1-5, with D perhaps matching TRBD1 (5 bases). V gave up 1 base and J gave up 6 bases, with 13 bases separating them. The CDR3 has 15 amino acids. Germline CDR1 and CDR2: LNHNV and YYDKDF (reference sequence). The DNA for the CDR3 is TGTGCCACCAGCAGAGGGGGGTCTCAGGGTCAGCCCCAGCATTTT. This encodes CATSRGGSQGQPQHF.

The J gene is TRBJ2-3, the V gene TRBV11-3; D unresolved. V lost 1 base to trimming and J lost 4 bases, with 9 bases between them. From germline, CDR1 is SGHNT and CDR2 YENEEA. The CDR3 contains 14 residues. The CDR3 DNA is TGTGCCAGCAGCTTAGTGATCTCGCCAGATACGCAGTATTTT. Translated: CASSLVISPDTQYF.

The sample holds a few counts of this clone. Other nucleotide sequences in the sample specify the same CDR3. The V and J genes are TRBV6-5 and TRBJ1-2; D uncertain. CDR3 length: 13 amino acids. Trimming took off 4 bases at V and 3 bases at J, with 9 bases between the two ends. Germline CDR1 MNHEY, CDR2 SVGAGI. The CDR3 spells CASSSLTYYGYTF. The CDR3 DNA reads TGTGCCAGCAGTTCCCTTACTTACTATGGCTACACCTTC.

The chain carries TRBV4-1 and TRBJ2-3; D might be TRBD2 (7 bases). The CDR3 spans 14 residues. Germline V CDR1 and CDR2: MGHRA, YSYEKL. V dropped 2 bases and J dropped 6 bases, with 12 bases sitting between them. CDR3 DNA: TGCGCCAGCAGCCAAACAGGGACTACCGATACGCAGTATTTT. Amino acids: CASSQTGTTDTQYF.

The rearrangement links TRBV7-9 to TRBJ2-7; weak D call: TRBD1 (6 bases). The germline V gene encodes CDR1 SEHNR and CDR2 FQNEAQ (reference sequence). V lost 1 base, J lost 3 bases, and 7 bases lay in between. This CDR3 has 13 residues. CDR3 loop: CASSLEDSYEQYF. The CDR3 nucleotides read TGTGCCAGCAGCTTAGAGGACAGCTACGAGCAGTACTTC.

The gene calls are TRBV6-6 and TRBJ2-6, with TRBD1 matching 7 bases. The CDR3 length is 16 residues. In germline, CDR1 is MNHNY, CDR2 SVGAGI (reference sequence). V lost 3 bases, J lost 5 bases, and 7 bases stayed unmatched. CDR3 sequence reads: CASSYYVGQRANVLTF. The CDR3 region has the DNA TGTGCCAGCAGTTATTATGTGGGACAGCGGGCCAACGTCCTGACTTTC.

This clone has just a few counts. The V and J genes are TRBV5-4 and TRBJ2-1; possibly TRBD1 for D (6 bases). The CDR3 has 14 amino acids. Looked up from germline, CDR1 is SGHNT and CDR2 is YYREEE (reference sequence). Trimming stripped 1 base from V and 7 bases from J, with 12 bases between. CDR3 residues: CASSLQGTTNEQFF. CDR3 nucleotide sequence: TGTGCCAGCAGCTTGCAGGGGACCACTAATGAGCAGTTCTTC.

The gene calls are TRBV11-2 and TRBJ1-6; 7 bases line up with TRBD1. Trimming at V came to 7 bases and at J to 10 bases, leaving 16 bases not matched to a gene. Germline V gives CDR1 SGHAT, CDR2 FQNNGV. The CDR3 has 16 residues. This CDR3 reads CASIGTGTAAQSPLHF. DNA of the CDR3: TGTGCCAGCATCGGAACCGGGACAGCCGCGCAGTCACCCCTCCACTTT.

A single count supports this clone. This rearrangement joins TRBV7-9 to TRBJ1-2; no clear D gene. V was trimmed by 2 bases and J by 8 bases, leaving 9 bases between them. The CDR3 has 12 amino acids. Germline V CDR1 and CDR2: SEHNR, FQNEAQ (reference sequence). The CDR3 DNA is TGTGCCAGCAGCTTAATCTTATGGGGCTACACCTTC. Its protein product is CASSLILWGYTF.

The genes are TRBV11-2 and TRBJ2-4, with 7 nucleotides matching TRBD1. Germline V gene lookup returns CDR1 SGHAT and CDR2 FQNNGV. J lost 7 bases, V lost 3 bases, and 3 bases had no gene match. This CDR3 contains 13 residues. The CDR3 DNA reads TGTGCCAGCAGCTTTGACAGGGATAACATTCAGTACTTC. This sequence encodes CASSFDRDNIQYF.

The chain links TRBV24-1 to TRBJ2-1; D unresolved. The germline V and J ends were trimmed by 4 bases and 2 bases, with 14 bases remaining between them. The CDR3 has 16 residues. The germline V gene encodes CDR1 KGHDR and CDR2 SFDVKD. This CDR3 reads CATSDLTPTAYNEQFF. As DNA, the CDR3 is TGTGCCACCAGTGACTTAACCCCGACTGCCTACAATGAGCAGTTCTTC.

CDR3 in DNA: TGCGCCAGCAGCCCGCAGAGTCTGGAGAGCGAGCAGTACTTC. Translation: CASSPQSLESEQYF. The chain is built from TRBV5-1 and TRBJ2-7; D not certain. Trimming removed 4 bases from V and 6 bases from J, with 17 bases in between. The CDR3 totals 14 residues. Germline V gene lookup returns CDR1 SGHRS and CDR2 YFSETQ.

The genes are TRBV5-1 and TRBJ1-1, with a possible D match to TRBD1 (5 bases). The CDR3 has 13 amino acids. Trimming took off 2 bases at V and 5 bases at J, with 10 bases between the two ends. The V gene's germline CDR1 is SGHRS and CDR2 YFSETQ. CDR3: CASSFGAGTEAFF. CDR3 bases: TGCGCCAGCAGCTTCGGGGCGGGGACTGAAGCTTTCTTT.

The rearrangement uses TRBV10-2 and TRBJ1-1; 9 nucleotides align to TRBD1. The germline V gene encodes CDR1 WSHSY and CDR2 SAAADI. CDR3 length equals 15 residues. Germline trimming cut 7 bases from V and 3 bases from J; bases unmatched to any gene: 9. The CDR3 coding sequence is TGCGCCAGCAAGGACAGGGGAAATGTGTACACTGAAGCTTTCTTT. Amino acid sequence: CASKDRGNVYTEAFF.

This chain connects TRBV6-5 to TRBJ2-7, with TRBD1 as a possible D gene (5 bases). Deletions cut 4 bases from V and 3 bases from J, with 16 bases between. Germline CDR1 and CDR2: MNHEY and SVGAGI. The CDR3 covers 15 residues. CDR3: CASSSGKLGFYEQYF. CDR3 nucleotide sequence: TGTGCCAGCAGTTCAGGGAAGCTCGGTTTCTACGAGCAGTACTTC.

This clone was found once. This rearrangement joins TRBV7-9 to TRBJ1-1; D is ambiguous. The V end was cut by 8 bases, the J end by 1 base, with 8 bases between. This CDR3 contains 12 residues. Looked up from germline, CDR1 is SEHNR and CDR2 is FQNEAQ (reference sequence). CDR3 sequence: CASEEQNTEAFF. CDR3 bases: TGTGCCAGCGAAGAACAGAACACTGAAGCTTTCTTT.

The chain is built from TRBV6-5 and TRBJ2-2; D gene uncertain. CDR3 length equals 16 residues. The V gene lost 2 bases and the J gene lost 2 bases, with 12 bases spanning the gap. The germline gives CDR1 MNHEY, CDR2 SVGAGI. The DNA for the CDR3 is TGTGCCAGCAGTTACGGCGGTGTGGGAAACACCGGGGAGCTGTTTTTT. This gives the protein CASSYGGVGNTGELFF.

The chain joins TRBV18 to TRBJ2-7; no clear D. V was shortened by 4 bases and J by 0 bases, with 13 bases between the two germline ends. The CDR3 is made up of 15 amino acids. Germline lookup yields CDR1 KGHSH and CDR2 LQKENI. DNA of the CDR3: TGTGCCAGCTCACTCGGGCAGGCCCTCTCCTACGAGCAGTACTTC. Amino acids: CASSLGQALSYEQYF.

The chain carries TRBV6-2 or TRBV6-3 and TRBJ2-2; 8 nucleotides agree with TRBD2. V lost 4 bases to trimming and J lost 5 bases; unmatched junction nucleotides: 15. The V gene's germline CDR1 is MNHEY and CDR2 SVGEGT. The CDR3 length is 18 residues. The CDR3 loop reads CASSFVIRGGRDTGELFF. The CDR3 DNA reads TGTGCCAGCAGTTTCGTGATCCGGGGGGGCCGGGATACCGGGGAGCTGTTTTTT.

The chain joins TRBV7-6 to TRBJ2-5; weak D call: TRBD1 (5 bases). The germline V and J ends were trimmed by 2 bases and 5 bases, with 12 bases remaining between them. The CDR3 has 14 residues. The germline CDR1 and CDR2 sequences are SGHVS and FNYEAQ. The CDR3 region has the DNA TGTGCCAGCAGCTTACGTCCCTCAGGGGAGACCCAGTACTTC. Amino acids: CASSLRPSGETQYF. The variable domain in full, with the rest retrieved from reference TRBV7-6 and TRBJ2-5, is GAGVSQSPRYKVTKRGQDVALRCDPISGHVSLYWYRQALGQGPEFLTYFNYEAQQDKSGLPNDRFSAERPEGSISTLTIQRTEQRDSAMYRCASSLRPSGETQYFGPGTRLLVL.

Points on this clone: Other nucleotide sequences from this sample produce the same CDR3. The chain carries TRBV28 and TRBJ1-6; 10 bases fit TRBD1. The CDR3 runs 17 residues. The ends lost 5 bases at V and 8 bases at J; junction bases unmatched: 12. Germline CDR1 reads MDHEN; CDR2 reads SYDVKM. CDR3 residues: CASSPPLTGTGDSPLHF. In DNA, the CDR3 is TGTGCCAGCAGTCCTCCCCTGACCGGGACAGGGGATTCACCCCTCCACTTT.

This clone was found a few times. V and J are TRBV19 and TRBJ1-2; D remains ambiguous. Germline CDR1 is LNHDA and CDR2 is SQIVND (reference sequence). The length of the CDR3 is 16 residues. Trimming removed 1 base from V and 4 bases from J, with 16 bases in between. This chain's CDR3 is CASSIVPGSFPYGYTF. The CDR3 nucleotides read TGTGCCAGTAGTATAGTTCCGGGGTCTTTTCCCTATGGCTACACCTTC.

This chain links TRBV10-1 with TRBJ1-1, with D possibly being TRBD1 (5 bases). Germline CDR1 WNHNN, CDR2 SYGVQD (reference sequence). V was cut by 0 bases and J by 7 bases, with 6 bases left in between. The CDR3 spans 12 residues. CDR3 loop: CASSESGGEAFF. The CDR3, as DNA: TGCGCCAGCAGTGAGTCTGGGGGTGAAGCTTTCTTT.

The chain employs TRBV27 and TRBJ1-2; tentative D call: TRBD1 (5 bases). Germline CDR1 reads MNHEY; CDR2 reads SMNVEV (reference sequence). With 7 bases removed from V and 4 bases from J, the gap between germline ends came to 16 bases. This CDR3 region has 14 residues. The CDR3 DNA follows: TGTGCCAGCACCTCTGCGCCGGGGCTCTATGGCTACACCTTC. Amino acids: CASTSAPGLYGYTF.

Details on this clone: The sample has other DNA sequences that encode this CDR3 too. This sequence joins TRBV7-9 and TRBJ1-1; D is perhaps TRBD1 (6 bases). CDR3 length: 13 residues. The V end was cut by 1 base, the J end by 4 bases, with 7 bases between. Per germline, CDR1 SEHNR and CDR2 FQNEAQ (reference sequence). CDR3: CASSLEGGTEAFF. CDR3 coding DNA: TGTGCCAGCAGCTTAGAGGGGGGCACTGAAGCTTTCTTT.